A single sample gave rise to the 14 T cell receptor beta chains below, sequenced in a study of blood T cell repertoires in COVID-19. Assay used: immunoSEQ multiplex PCR; TCRdb lists only in-frame clones, some missing. The sample has more than 200,000 clones; roughly 87% are singletons. Input material: peripheral blood. These receptors were taken from a man between 18 and 29 years old with active or convalescent COVID-19.

This clone was picked up one time. The genes are TRBV5-6 and TRBJ1-2; the match to TRBD1 covers 7 bases. V lost 6 bases, J lost 3 bases, and 8 bases stayed unmatched. Germline loops: CDR1 SGHDT, CDR2 YYEEEE. CDR3 size: 14 residues. CDR3 DNA sequence: TGTGCCAGCACCGAGACAGGGATAGACTATGGCTACACCTTC. Its protein is CASTETGIDYGYTF.

As DNA, the CDR3 is TGTGCCACCCCGGGGGGGGCTCGTACAGATACGCAGTATTTT. Translating it yields CATPGGARTDTQYF. The V gene is TRBV27, the J gene TRBJ2-3; 8 nucleotides line up with TRBD2. This CDR3 is built from 14 residues. V gave up 10 bases and J gave up 3 bases; unmatched junction bases: 9. Per the germline V gene, CDR1 is MNHEY and CDR2 is SMNVEV (reference sequence).

The V call is TRBV30, the J call TRBJ1-4; D is unclear. Germline V gene data show CDR1 as GTSNPN and CDR2 as SVGIG (reference sequence). Between the trimmed V and J ends, which lost 3 bases and 0 bases, there was a span of 8 bases. This CDR3 has 14 residues. The CDR3 nucleotides are TGTGCCTGGAGCGAGGGATCAACTAATGAAAAACTGTTTTTT. Amino acids: CAWSEGSTNEKLFF. Full variable domain (rest looked up from reference TRBV30 and TRBJ1-4): SQTIHQWPATLVQPVGSPLSLECTVEGTSNPNLYWYRQAAGRGLQLLFYSVGIGQISSEVPQNLSASRPQDRQFILSSKKLLLSDSGFYLCAWSEGSTNEKLFFGSGTQLSVL.

The V call is TRBV11-2, the J call TRBJ1-2; the D is unclear. The germline V gene has CDR1 SGHAT and CDR2 FQNNGV. This CDR3 comprises 15 residues. V lost 6 bases, J lost 4 bases, and 18 bases lay in between. The CDR3 bases are TGTGCCAGCAGTGAGGTGGGGAGAATCGGCTATGGCTACACCTTC. It encodes CASSEVGRIGYGYTF. Based on the CDR3 plus reference TRBV11-2 and TRBJ1-2, the full variable domain is EAGVAQSPRYKIIEKRQSVAFWCNPISGHATLYWYQQILGQGPKLLIQFQNNGVVDDSQLPKDRFSAERLKGVDSTLKIQPAKLEDSAVYLCASSEVGRIGYGYTFGSGTRLTVV.

This sequence joins TRBV15 and TRBJ2-4; tentative D call: TRBD2 (7 bases). The CDR3 totals 16 residues. The V end lost 1 base, the J end lost 4 bases, and 14 bases lay between the germline ends. Per the germline V gene, CDR1 is LNHNV and CDR2 is YYDKDF (reference sequence). The CDR3 loop reads CATSRGQGGGKNIQYF. In DNA form, the CDR3 reads TGTGCCACCAGCAGAGGGCAGGGAGGGGGAAAAAACATTCAGTACTTC.

The V call is TRBV5-6, the J call TRBJ2-7; TRBD1 matches at 8 bases. The germline gives CDR1 SGHDT, CDR2 YYEEEE. J lost 2 bases, V lost 4 bases, and 8 bases had no gene match. The CDR3 runs 15 residues. CDR3 nucleotides: TGTGCCAGCAGCCCTCCGGGACAGGACACCTACGAGCAGTACTTC. This gives the protein CASSPPGQDTYEQYF.

The chain has TRBV19 and TRBJ2-2, with 7 positions matching TRBD1. This CDR3 has 16 amino acids. Per germline, CDR1 LNHDA and CDR2 SQIVND (reference sequence). V lost 3 bases to trimming and J lost 2 bases; unmatched junction nucleotides: 6. The CDR3 is CASSIWDRSNTGELFF. The CDR3 region has the DNA TGTGCCAGTAGTATCTGGGACAGATCTAACACCGGGGAGCTGTTTTTT.

The J gene is TRBJ1-2, the V gene TRBV6-7, with D unresolved. TRBV6-7 is sorted into the ORF group, with uncertain function. Trimming took 8 bases from V and 8 from J, leaving 6 bases between them. The CDR3 runs to 9 residues. In DNA form, the CDR3 reads TGTGCCAGCGGGAGCGGCTACACCTTC. Its protein is CASGSGYTF.

The CDR3 nucleotides read TGTGCCAGCTCACCTACTAGCGGGAGAGGGAACAATGAGCAGTTCTTC. Translating it yields CASSPTSGRGNNEQFF. The V gene is TRBV18, the J gene TRBJ2-1; 11 bases match TRBD2. Losses at the gene ends were 3 bases for V and 5 bases for J; bases not matched to a gene: 6. The CDR3 runs 16 residues. Germline values: CDR1 KGHSH, CDR2 LQKENI.

The chain links TRBV19 to TRBJ2-5; tentative D call: TRBD1 (5 bases). Germline V gene sequence: CDR1 LNHDA, CDR2 SQIVND (reference sequence). V was clipped by 5 bases and J by 5 bases, with 18 bases between them. The CDR3 covers 15 residues. CDR3 loop: CASSSSGALGETQYF. Written as DNA, the CDR3 is TGTGCCAGTAGTTCAAGTGGGGCCTTGGGGGAGACCCAGTACTTC. Combining the CDR3 with reference TRBV19 and TRBJ2-5 gives the whole variable domain DGGITQSPKYLFRKEGQNVTLSCEQNLNHDAMYWYRQDPGQGLRLIYYSQIVNDFQKGDIAEGYSVSREKKESFPLTVTSAQKNPTAFYLCASSSSGALGETQYFGPGTRLLVL.

The rearrangement uses TRBV5-6 and TRBJ2-2; D possibly corresponds to TRBD2 (5 bases). The V end lost 0 bases, the J end lost 6 bases, and 12 bases lay between the germline ends. CDR1 is SGHDT and CDR2 is YYEEEE in the germline V gene. The CDR3 has 15 amino acids. CDR3 sequence reads: CASSLARGFPGELFF. Written as DNA, the CDR3 is TGTGCCAGCAGCTTGGCCCGAGGGTTCCCCGGGGAGCTGTTTTTT.

This CDR3 reads CASSYGGVRGNTIYF. In DNA form, the CDR3 reads TGTGCCAGCAGTTATGGCGGGGTGCGAGGTAACACCATATATTTT. The V and J genes are TRBV6-5 and TRBJ1-3; D not certain. Per the germline V gene, CDR1 is MNHEY and CDR2 is SVGAGI. The V end lost 3 bases, the J end lost 7 bases, and 16 bases lay between the germline ends. The CDR3 has 15 residues.

The rearrangement uses TRBV27 and TRBJ2-7; D perhaps matches TRBD2 (5 bases). V was clipped by 2 bases and J by 3 bases, with 11 bases between them. CDR1 and CDR2 (germline): MNHEY, SMNVEV (reference sequence). The CDR3 sequence is 14 residues long. This CDR3 reads CASSLEGAYYEQYF. DNA for the CDR3: TGTGCCAGCAGTTTAGAGGGAGCTTACTACGAGCAGTACTTC.

This chain connects TRBV2 to TRBJ1-1, with 7 bases matching TRBD1. This CDR3 spans 14 amino acids. The V segment lost 6 bases and the J segment 3 bases; nucleotides outside the gene matches: 7. Germline CDR1 reads SNHLY; CDR2 reads FYNNEI. CDR3 in DNA: TGTGCCAGCAGCCTGACAGGGTTTGACACTGAAGCTTTCTTT. The encoded protein is CASSLTGFDTEAFF.